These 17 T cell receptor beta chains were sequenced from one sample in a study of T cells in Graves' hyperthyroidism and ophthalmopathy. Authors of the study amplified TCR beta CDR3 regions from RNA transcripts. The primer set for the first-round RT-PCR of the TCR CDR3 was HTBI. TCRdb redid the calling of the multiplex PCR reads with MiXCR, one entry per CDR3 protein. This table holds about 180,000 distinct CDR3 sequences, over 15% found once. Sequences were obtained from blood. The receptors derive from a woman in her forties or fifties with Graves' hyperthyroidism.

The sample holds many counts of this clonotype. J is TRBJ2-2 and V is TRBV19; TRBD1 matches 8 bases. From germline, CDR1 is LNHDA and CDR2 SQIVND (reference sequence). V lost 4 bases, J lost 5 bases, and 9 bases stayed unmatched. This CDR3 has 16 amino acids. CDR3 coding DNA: TGTGCCAGTAGTACCCGAGCAGGGGGCTTTACCGGGGAGCTGTTTTTT. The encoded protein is CASSTRAGGFTGELFF.

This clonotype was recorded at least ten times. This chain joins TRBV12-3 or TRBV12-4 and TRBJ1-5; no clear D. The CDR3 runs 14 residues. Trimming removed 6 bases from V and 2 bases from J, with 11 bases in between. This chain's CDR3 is CASSAGFRNQPQHF. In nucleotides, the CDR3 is TGTGCCAGCAGCGCTGGATTCCGCAATCAGCCCCAGCATTTT.

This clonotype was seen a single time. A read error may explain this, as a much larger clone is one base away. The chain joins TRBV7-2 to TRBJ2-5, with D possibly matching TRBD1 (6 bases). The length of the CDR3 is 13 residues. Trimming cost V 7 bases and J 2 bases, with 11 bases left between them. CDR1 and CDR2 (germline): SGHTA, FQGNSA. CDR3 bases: TGTGCCAGCACGGGGACACCACAAGAGACCCAGTACTTC. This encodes CASTGTPQETQYF.

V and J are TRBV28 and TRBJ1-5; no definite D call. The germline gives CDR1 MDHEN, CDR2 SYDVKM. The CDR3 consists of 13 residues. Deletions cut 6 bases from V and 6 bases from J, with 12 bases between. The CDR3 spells CASRPIGSQPQHF. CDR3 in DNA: TGTGCCAGCAGACCTATAGGGAGTCAGCCCCAGCATTTT.

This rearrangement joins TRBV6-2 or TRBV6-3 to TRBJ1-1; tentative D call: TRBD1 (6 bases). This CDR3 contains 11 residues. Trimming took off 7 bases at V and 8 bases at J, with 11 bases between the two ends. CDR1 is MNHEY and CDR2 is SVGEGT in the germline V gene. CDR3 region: CASKQGSEAFF. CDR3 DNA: TGTGCCAGCAAACAGGGCTCCGAAGCTTTCTTT.

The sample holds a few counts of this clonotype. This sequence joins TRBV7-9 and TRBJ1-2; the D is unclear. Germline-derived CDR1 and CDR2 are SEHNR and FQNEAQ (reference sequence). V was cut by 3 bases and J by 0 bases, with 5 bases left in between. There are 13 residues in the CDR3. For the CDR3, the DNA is TGTGCCAGCAGCTTTGACGCTAACTATGGCTACACCTTC. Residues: CASSFDANYGYTF.

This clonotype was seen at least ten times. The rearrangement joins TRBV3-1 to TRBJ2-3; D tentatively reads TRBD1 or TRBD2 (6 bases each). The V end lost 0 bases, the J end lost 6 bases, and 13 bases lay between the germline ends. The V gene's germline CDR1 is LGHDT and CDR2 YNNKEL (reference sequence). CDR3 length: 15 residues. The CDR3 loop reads CASSQDLRGADTQYF. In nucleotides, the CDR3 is TGTGCCAGCAGCCAAGATCTGAGGGGGGCCGATACGCAGTATTTT.

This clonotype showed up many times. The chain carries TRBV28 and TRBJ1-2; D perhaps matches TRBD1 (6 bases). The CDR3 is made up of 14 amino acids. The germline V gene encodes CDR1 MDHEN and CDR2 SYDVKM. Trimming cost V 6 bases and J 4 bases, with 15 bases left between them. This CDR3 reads CASSLGQGGYGYTF. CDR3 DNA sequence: TGTGCCAGCAGCTTAGGCCAAGGGGGCTATGGCTACACCTTC.

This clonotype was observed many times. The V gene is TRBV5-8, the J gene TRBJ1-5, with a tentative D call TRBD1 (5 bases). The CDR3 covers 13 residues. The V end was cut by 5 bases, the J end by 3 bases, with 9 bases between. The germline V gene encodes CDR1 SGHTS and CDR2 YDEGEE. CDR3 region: CASRPTVNQPQHF. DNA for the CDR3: TGTGCCAGCAGACCGACAGTCAATCAGCCCCAGCATTTT.

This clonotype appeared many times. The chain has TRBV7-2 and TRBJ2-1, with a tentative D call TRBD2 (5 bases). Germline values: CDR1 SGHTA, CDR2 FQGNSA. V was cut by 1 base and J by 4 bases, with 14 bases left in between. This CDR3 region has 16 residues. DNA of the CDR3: TGTGCCAGCAGCTTAGGGGCCGGGGTTGGGTACAATGAGCAGTTCTTC. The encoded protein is CASSLGAGVGYNEQFF.

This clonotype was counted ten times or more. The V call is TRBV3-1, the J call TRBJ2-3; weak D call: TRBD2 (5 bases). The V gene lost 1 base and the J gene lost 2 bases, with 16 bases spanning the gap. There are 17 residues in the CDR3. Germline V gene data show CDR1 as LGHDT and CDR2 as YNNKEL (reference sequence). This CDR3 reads CASSQGPAGLLTDTQYF. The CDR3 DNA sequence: TGTGCCAGCAGCCAAGGTCCGGCAGGACTTCTCACAGATACGCAGTATTTT.

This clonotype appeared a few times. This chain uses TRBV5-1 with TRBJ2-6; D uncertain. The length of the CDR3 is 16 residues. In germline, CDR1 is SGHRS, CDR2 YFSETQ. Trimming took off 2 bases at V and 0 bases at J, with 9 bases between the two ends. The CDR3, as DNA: TGCGCCAGCAGCTTCGATCGGTTCTCTGGGGCCAACGTCCTGACTTTC. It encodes CASSFDRFSGANVLTF.

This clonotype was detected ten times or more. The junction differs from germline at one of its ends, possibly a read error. The CDR3 sequence: CASSFTSGGEDEQFF. The CDR3 nucleotides read TGTGCTAGCAGCTTTACTAGCGGGGGGGAGGATGAGCAGTTCTTC. The chain recombines TRBV7-7 with TRBJ2-1; 13 bases align to TRBD2. This CDR3 has 15 amino acids. From germline, CDR1 is SSHAT and CDR2 FNYEAQ (reference sequence).

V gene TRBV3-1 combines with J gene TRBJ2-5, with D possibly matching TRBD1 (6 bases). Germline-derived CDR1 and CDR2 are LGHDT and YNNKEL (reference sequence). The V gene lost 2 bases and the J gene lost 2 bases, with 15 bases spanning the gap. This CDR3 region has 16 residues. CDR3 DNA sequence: TGTGCCAGCAGCCAAAGGTTGTGGGACAAGCAAGAGACCCAGTACTTC. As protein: CASSQRLWDKQETQYF.

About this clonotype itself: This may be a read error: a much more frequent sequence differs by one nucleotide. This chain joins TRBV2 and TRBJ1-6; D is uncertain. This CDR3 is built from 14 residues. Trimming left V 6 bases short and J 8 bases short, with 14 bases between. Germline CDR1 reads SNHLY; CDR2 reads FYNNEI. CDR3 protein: CASRGRVMDSPLHF. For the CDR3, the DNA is TGTGCCAGCAGAGGACGGGTTATGGATTCACCCCTCCACTTT.

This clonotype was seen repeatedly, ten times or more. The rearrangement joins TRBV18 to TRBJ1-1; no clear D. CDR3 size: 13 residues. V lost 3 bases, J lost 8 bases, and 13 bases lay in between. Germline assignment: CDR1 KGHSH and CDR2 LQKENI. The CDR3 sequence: CASSPGQRSEAFF. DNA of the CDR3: TGTGCCAGCTCACCGGGTCAGCGATCGGAAGCTTTCTTT.

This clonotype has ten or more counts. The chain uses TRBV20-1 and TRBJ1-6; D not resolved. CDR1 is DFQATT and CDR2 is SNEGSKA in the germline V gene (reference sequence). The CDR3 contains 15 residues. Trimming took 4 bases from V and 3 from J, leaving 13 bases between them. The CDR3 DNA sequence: TGCAGTGCTATAGGGAGGGTAAACTATAATTCACCCCTCCACTTT. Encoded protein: CSAIGRVNYNSPLHF.